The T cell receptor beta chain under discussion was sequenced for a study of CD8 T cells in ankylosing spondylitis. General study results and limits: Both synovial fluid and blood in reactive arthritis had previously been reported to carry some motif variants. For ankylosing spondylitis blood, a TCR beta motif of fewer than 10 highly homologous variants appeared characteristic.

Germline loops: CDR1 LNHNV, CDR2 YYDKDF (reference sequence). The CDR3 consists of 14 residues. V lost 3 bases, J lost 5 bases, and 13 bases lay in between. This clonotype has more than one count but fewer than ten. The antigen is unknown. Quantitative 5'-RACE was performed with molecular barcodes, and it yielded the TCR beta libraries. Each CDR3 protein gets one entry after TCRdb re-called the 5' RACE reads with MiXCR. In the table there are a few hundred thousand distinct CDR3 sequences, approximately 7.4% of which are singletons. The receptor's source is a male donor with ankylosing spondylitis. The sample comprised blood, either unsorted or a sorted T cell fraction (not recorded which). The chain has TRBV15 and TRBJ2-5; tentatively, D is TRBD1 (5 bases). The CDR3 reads CATSRTQGSETQYF. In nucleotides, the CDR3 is TGTGCCACCAGCAGGACGCAGGGCTCGGAGACCCAGTACTTC.